What follows are 14 T cell receptor beta chains derived from one specimen sequenced in a study of STAT3 mutations in large granular lymphocyte leukemia. The study's findings and limits: Every T-cell large granular lymphocyte leukemia patient had at least one immunodominant TCR beta clonotype.

This table comes from immunoSEQ multiplex PCR, and its TCRdb copy is limited to in-frame clones, with some not included. The data show approximately 8,000 clones, roughly nine tenths seen once. These TCRs are of unknown antigen specificity. The sequenced sample was peripheral blood mononuclear cells. Receptors originate from a man aged 50-59 years with T-cell large granular lymphocyte leukemia. Some clones in this sample may be carry-over from other donors' samples.

V gene TRBV19 combines with J gene TRBJ2-7, with 10 bases identical to TRBD2. CDR3 size: 14 residues. In germline, CDR1 is LNHDA, CDR2 SQIVND (reference sequence). The junction had 3 bases not matched to a gene; V was cut back by 5 bases and J by 2 bases. CDR3 residues: CASSFTSGTYEQYF. CDR3 in DNA: TGTGCCAGTAGTTTTACTAGCGGGACCTACGAGCAGTACTTC.

A single count supports this clone. The genes are TRBV6-1 and TRBJ2-4; 11 positions agree with TRBD1. Looked up from germline, CDR1 is MNHNS and CDR2 is SASEGT. The J segment lost 6 bases and the V segment lost 4 bases, leaving 11 bases of the junction unmatched. The CDR3 is 17 amino acids. The CDR3 here is CASSGSLDRGLRNIQYF. The DNA for the CDR3 is TGTGCCAGCAGTGGTAGCCTGGACAGGGGGCTTAGAAACATTCAGTACTTC.

This sequence joins TRBV5-6 and TRBJ2-3; the D gene could be TRBD1 or TRBD2 (5 bases each). Germline V gene data show CDR1 as SGHDT and CDR2 as YYEEEE. The CDR3 loop spans 14 amino acids. V gave up 4 bases and J gave up 2 bases, with 11 bases separating them. The CDR3 loop reads CASSHRDPTDTQYF. In DNA, the CDR3 is TGTGCCAGCAGCCACCGGGACCCCACAGATACGCAGTATTTT.

This sequence joins TRBV5-1 and TRBJ2-2; TRBD2 matches 13 bases. The CDR3 has 17 amino acids. The germline V gene has CDR1 SGHRS and CDR2 YFSETQ. V lost 0 bases and J lost 4; bases outside the gene matches: 3. CDR3 coding DNA: TGCGCCAGCAGCTTGGGACTAGCGGGAGGAGTCACCGGGGAGCTGTTTTTT. Encoded protein: CASSLGLAGGVTGELFF.

The chain links TRBV29-1 to TRBJ2-3; TRBD2 matches 13 bases. The V gene's germline CDR1 is SQVTM and CDR2 ANQGSEA. V dropped 4 bases and J dropped 4; count of bases not matched to a gene: 8. The CDR3 length is 16 residues. The CDR3 spells CSVAMTSGGLADTQYF. CDR3 nucleotides: TGCAGCGTTGCCATGACTAGCGGGGGGCTGGCAGATACGCAGTATTTT.

The J gene is TRBJ2-7, the V gene TRBV4-3, with D possibly TRBD1 on 6 matching bases. V lost 0 bases and J 0 bases, leaving 9 bases between the germline ends. The CDR3 runs 15 residues. The germline CDR1 and CDR2 sequences are LGHNA and YSLEER. The CDR3 reads CASSQDGTYSYEQYF. The DNA of the CDR3 is TGCGCCAGCAGCCAAGATGGGACATACTCCTACGAGCAGTACTTC.

The gene calls are TRBV5-8 and TRBJ1-1, with TRBD1 matching 7 bases. Germline lookup yields CDR1 SGHTS and CDR2 YDEGEE. The CDR3 is 13 amino acids. J lost 4 bases, V lost 0 bases, and 0 bases had no gene match. CDR3 sequence reads: CASSLDRGTEAFF. CDR3 nucleotide sequence: TGTGCCAGCAGCTTGGACAGGGGCACTGAAGCTTTCTTT.

V and J are TRBV27 and TRBJ2-3, with D perhaps being TRBD1 or TRBD2 (5 bases each). Deletions cut 5 bases from V and 5 bases from J, with 17 bases between. The germline gives CDR1 MNHEY, CDR2 SMNVEV (reference sequence). The CDR3 loop spans 15 amino acids. The DNA for the CDR3 is TGTGCCAGCAGTCCGACCCGGGGCAAAGAAGATACGCAGTATTTT. It translates to CASSPTRGKEDTQYF.

The chain employs TRBV29-1 and TRBJ1-2; unclear D gene. Germline loops: CDR1 SQVTM, CDR2 ANQGSEA. Trimming removed 0 bases at V and 0 bases at J, with 8 bases between. The CDR3 is 14 amino acids. The CDR3 region has the DNA TGCAGCGTTGAAGAGATGGCAGCTAACTATGGCTACACCTTC. Its protein product is CSVEEMAANYGYTF.

The chain's CDR3 is CASSQVFEKLFF. CDR3 nucleotides: TGCGCCAGCAGCCAAGTCTTCGAAAAACTGTTTTTT. The chain has TRBV4-1 and TRBJ1-4, with no clear D. CDR3 length: 12 residues. V lost 1 base and J 8 bases, leaving 5 bases between the germline ends. The germline gives CDR1 MGHRA, CDR2 YSYEKL.

V is TRBV15 and J is TRBJ1-5; D gene unclear. The V end lost 5 bases, the J end lost 1 base, and 18 bases lay between the germline ends. Germline loops: CDR1 LNHNV, CDR2 YYDKDF (reference sequence). The CDR3 is 17 residues long. CDR3 sequence: CATSAGLGYISNQPQHF. The CDR3 DNA is TGTGCCACCAGCGCGGGCTTAGGATATATCAGCAATCAGCCCCAGCATTTT.

The rearrangement joins TRBV29-1 to TRBJ2-1, with TRBD2 identical over 7 bases. V was pared by 3 bases and J by 7 bases, with 6 bases of the junction left unmatched. This CDR3 is 13 amino acids long. The germline V gene has CDR1 SQVTM and CDR2 ANQGSEA. CDR3 nucleotides: TGCAGCGTTGACCGATCAGCGGGAAATGAGCAGTTCTTC. It translates to CSVDRSAGNEQFF.

V gene TRBV30 combines with J gene TRBJ1-2, with 7 nucleotides matching TRBD1. Germline CDR1 GTSNPN, CDR2 SVGIG (reference sequence). There are 15 residues in the CDR3. V lost 0 bases, J lost 4 bases, and 8 bases stayed unmatched. In DNA form, the CDR3 reads TGTGCCTGGAGTGTAGGTCCCGGGACAGCCTATGGCTACACCTTC. Encoded protein: CAWSVGPGTAYGYTF.

The chain joins TRBV14 to TRBJ1-4; D unclear. Germline values: CDR1 SGHDN, CDR2 FVKESK. The CDR3 covers 16 residues. Trimming shortened V by 4 bases and J by 2 bases, and 14 bases separated the two germline ends. The CDR3 DNA sequence: TGTGCCAGCAGCCCCCTAGGAGTGGGCACTAATGAAAAACTGTTTTTT. It encodes CASSPLGVGTNEKLFF.